Listed below are T cell receptor beta chains from one sample, sequenced in a study of blood T cell repertoires in COVID-19. TCRdb keeps only in-frame clones here, not all; method: immunoSEQ multiplex PCR. The sample carries roughly 300,000 clones, 84% recorded once. The source material was peripheral blood. The source of these receptors is a human donor with COVID-19, enrolled during active disease. The donor label of this sample is uncertain. Both conserved end residues are part of each CDR3. Each record gives: V gene, clone size, CDR3 length, J gene, D gene, CDR3 protein, CDR3 DNA. A D gene is named only where the DNA matches it firmly. Clone size is not always given. Where it is, it says once, few, many or a class for expanded clones.

>TRBV4-3|NA|16|TRBJ1-5|NA
CASSQDLGQSNQPQHF
TGCGCCAGCAGCCAAGATTTGGGACAAAGCAATCAGCCCCAGCATTTT
>TRBV5-1|few|14|TRBJ1-2|NA
CASSLLQGGYGYTF
TGCGCCAGCAGCTTGTTGCAGGGAGGGTATGGCTACACCTTC
>TRBV7-2|NA|15|TRBJ2-2|TRBD2
CASSPRTSGNRELFF
TGTGCCAGCAGCCCCAGGACTAGCGGGAACAGGGAGCTGTTTTTT
>TRBV6-1|NA|17|TRBJ2-1|TRBD2
CASSENVGSGGGGEQFF
TGTGCCAGCAGTGAAAACGTTGGGTCGGGAGGAGGAGGTGAGCAGTTCTTC
>TRBV28|NA|15|TRBJ1-5|NA
CASSLSAGSNQPQHF
TGTGCCAGCAGTTTGTCGGCAGGGTCCAATCAGCCCCAGCATTTT
>TRBV11-2|NA|15|TRBJ2-5|NA
CASSLLRSEQETQYF
TGTGCCAGCAGCTTATTACGAAGCGAACAAGAGACCCAGTACTTC
>TRBV4-1|once|15|TRBJ1-1|NA
CASSQGNRLNTEAFF
TGCGCCAGCAGCCAAGGGAACAGACTGAACACTGAAGCTTTCTTT
>TRBV28|NA|14|TRBJ2-2|NA
CASSLSGGTGELFF
TGTGCCAGCAGTTTATCGGGTGGCACCGGGGAGCTGTTTTTT
>TRBV12-3/TRBV12-4|NA|13|TRBJ2-7|TRBD2
CASRTSVTYEQYF
TGTGCCAGCAGAACTAGCGTAACCTACGAGCAGTACTTC
>TRBV6-5|many|12|TRBJ1-1|NA
CASSRGFGEAFF
TGTGCCAGCAGTAGAGGGTTCGGTGAAGCTTTCTTT
>TRBV28|NA|14|TRBJ2-3|NA
CASSAQGRTDTQYF
TGTGCCAGCAGTGCCCAGGGGCGCACAGATACGCAGTATTTT
>TRBV19|NA|20|TRBJ1-1|TRBD1
CASSIDGRGPRTNWNTEAFF
TGTGCCAGTAGTATAGATGGCAGGGGGCCCAGAACCAACTGGAACACTGAAGCTTTCTTT
>TRBV7-9|once|16|TRBJ1-5|TRBD1
CASSLSKTGANQPQHF
TGTGCCAGCAGCTTATCGAAGACAGGGGCCAATCAGCCCCAGCATTTT
>TRBV3-1/TRBV3-2|NA|16|TRBJ2-7|TRBD2
CASSQVTAGVSFKQYF
TGTGCCAGCAGCCAAGTCACCGCGGGAGTTTCTTTCAAGCAGTACTTC
>TRBV28|NA|16|TRBJ1-5|NA
CASSLRGWWANQPQHF
TGTGCCAGCAGTTTAAGGGGTTGGTGGGCAAATCAGCCCCAGCATTTT
>TRBV7-2|NA|15|TRBJ2-1|NA
CASSLGSGGYNEQFF
TGTGCCAGCAGCTTAGGGTCCGGCGGATACAATGAGCAGTTCTTC
>TRBV5-8|many|18|TRBJ2-2|TRBD2
CASSLTGTSGRQTGELFF
TGTGCCAGCAGCTTAACCGGGACTAGCGGGAGGCAAACCGGGGAGCTGTTTTTT
>TRBV4-3|NA|14|TRBJ1-2|TRBD1
CASSQEDRDYGYTF
TGCGCCAGCAGCCAAGAAGACAGGGACTATGGCTACACCTTC
>TRBV30|NA|11|TRBJ2-5|TRBD1
CAWSGGETQYF
TGTGCCTGGTCAGGGGGAGAGACCCAGTACTTC
>TRBV3-1/TRBV3-2|NA|15|TRBJ2-5|NA
CASSQDGSRAETQYF
TGTGCCAGCAGCCAAGATGGGTCCAGGGCGGAGACCCAGTACTTC
>TRBV27|NA|13|TRBJ1-1|TRBD1
CASSFYTGGRAFF
TGTGCCAGCAGTTTCTACACAGGGGGGAGAGCTTTCTTT
>TRBV7-3|NA|14|TRBJ2-1|NA
CASSSGSPLYEQFF
TGTGCCAGCAGCTCTGGGAGCCCCCTTTATGAGCAGTTCTTC
>TRBV3-1/TRBV3-2|once|13|TRBJ1-1|NA
CASSQEPGVKAFF
TGTGCCAGCAGCCAAGAGCCAGGGGTGAAAGCTTTCTTT
>TRBV3-1/TRBV3-2|NA|14|TRBJ2-5|NA
CASSQEPGMETQYF
TGTGCCAGCAGCCAAGAACCAGGGATGGAGACCCAGTACTTC
>TRBV27|NA|17|TRBJ2-5|TRBD2
CASSHGLAGVRSETQYF
TGTGCCAGCAGTCACGGACTAGCGGGAGTGAGGAGCGAGACCCAGTACTTC
>TRBV28|NA|19|TRBJ1-2|TRBD1
CASSLWETGVVGMNYGYTF
TGTGCCAGCAGTTTATGGGAAACAGGGGTCGTAGGTATGAACTATGGCTACACCTTC
>TRBV5-1|NA|15|TRBJ1-3|NA
CASSLVADSGNTIYF
TGCGCCAGCAGCTTGGTTGCGGACTCTGGAAACACCATATATTTT
>TRBV3-1/TRBV3-2|NA|16|TRBJ2-2|TRBD2
CASSQVMGGYAGELFF
TGTGCCAGCAGCCAAGTTATGGGGGGGTACGCCGGGGAGCTGTTTTTT
>TRBV6-5|NA|14|TRBJ1-2|NA
CASSPQTPGDGYTF
TGTGCCAGCAGTCCCCAGACACCAGGGGACGGCTACACCTTC
>TRBV2|NA|15|TRBJ1-4|NA
CASSGQRAANEKLFF
TGTGCCAGCAGTGGCCAGAGGGCGGCTAATGAAAAACTGTTTTTT
>TRBV5-6|NA|16|TRBJ1-2|TRBD1
CASSPIGVGRGYGYTF
TGTGCCAGCAGCCCCATCGGGGTAGGCAGGGGGTATGGCTACACCTTC
>TRBV30|few|14|TRBJ1-5|NA
CAWSPLSGNQPQHF
TGTGCCTGGAGTCCCCTGTCAGGAAATCAGCCCCAGCATTTT
>TRBV6-5|NA|15|TRBJ2-1|NA
CASSNGDTSYNEQFF
TGTGCCAGCTCAAATGGGGACACAAGCTACAATGAGCAGTTCTTC
>TRBV19|few|13|TRBJ1-1|NA
CASSIGPNTEAFF
TGTGCCAGTAGTATTGGCCCAAACACTGAAGCTTTCTTT
>TRBV6-5|NA|15|TRBJ1-2|NA
CASSYGSPRNYGYTF
TGTGCCAGCAGTTACGGGAGCCCTCGTAACTATGGCTACACCTTC
>TRBV3-1/TRBV3-2|NA|15|TRBJ2-7|TRBD2
CASSRAGREDLGQYF
TGTGCCAGCAGCCGTGCGGGTCGGGAGGATTTGGGGCAGTACTTC
>TRBV3-1/TRBV3-2|NA|12|TRBJ1-2|NA
CASSHRDYGYTF
TGTGCCAGCAGCCACAGGGACTATGGCTACACCTTC
>TRBV28|few|16|TRBJ1-5|NA
CASSNWGGLGNQPQHF
TGTGCCAGCAGCAACTGGGGGGGGCTAGGGAATCAGCCCCAGCATTTT
>TRBV7-8|NA|14|TRBJ2-3|NA
CASRLTASTDTQYF
TGTGCCAGCAGACTAACCGCTAGCACAGATACGCAGTATTTT
>TRBV3-1/TRBV3-2|NA|16|TRBJ2-1|TRBD2
CASSQASGSGANEQFF
TGTGCCAGCAGCCAAGCTAGCGGGAGCGGGGCCAATGAGCAGTTCTTC
>TRBV19|NA|17|TRBJ1-2|TRBD1
CASSIPGTGGASYGYTF
TGTGCCAGTAGTATACCCGGGACAGGGGGCGCTTCGTATGGCTACACCTTC
>TRBV19|NA|17|TRBJ2-1|TRBD2
CASSIGLAGGGHNEQFF
TGTGCCAGTAGTATCGGACTAGCGGGAGGCGGCCACAATGAGCAGTTCTTC
>TRBV20-1|once|16|TRBJ2-1|TRBD2
CSASEASGSSYNEQFF
TGCAGTGCTAGTGAGGCTAGCGGGAGCTCCTACAATGAGCAGTTCTTC
>TRBV19|NA|14|TRBJ1-1|TRBD1
CASSIGTGNTEAFF
TGTGCCAGTAGTATTGGGACAGGGAATACTGAAGCTTTCTTT
>TRBV18|NA|13|TRBJ2-7|TRBD1
CASSPDRAREQYF
TGTGCCAGCTCACCTGACAGGGCAAGAGAGCAGTACTTC
>TRBV20-1|few|11|TRBJ2-5|NA
CSAGQRETQYF
TGCAGTGCTGGACAACGAGAGACCCAGTACTTC
>TRBV29-1|NA|11|TRBJ1-1|NA
CSVERVDEAFF
TGCAGCGTTGAGAGGGTGGATGAAGCTTTCTTT
>TRBV19|NA|14|TRBJ2-1|NA
CASSSTGTYNEQFF
TGTGCCAGTAGTTCTACCGGGACCTACAATGAGCAGTTCTTC
>TRBV29-1|once|13|TRBJ2-7|NA
CSVVWGALHEQYF
TGCAGCGTTGTGTGGGGCGCGCTCCACGAGCAGTACTTC
>TRBV7-9|NA|16|TRBJ2-3|TRBD1
CASSTGGDGSSDTQYF
TGTGCCAGCAGCACAGGGGGCGACGGGAGTAGTGATACGCAGTATTTT
>TRBV5-5|NA|15|TRBJ1-1|TRBD1
CASSTTGTGNTEAFF
TGTGCCAGCAGCACAACCGGGACAGGGAACACTGAAGCTTTCTTT
>TRBV7-9|few|14|TRBJ2-7|NA
CASSFTGLSYEQYF
TGTGCCAGCAGCTTTACAGGGCTCTCCTACGAGCAGTACTTC
>TRBV28|NA|13|TRBJ2-6|TRBD1
CAGQGTGANVLTF
TGTGCCGGACAGGGGACTGGGGCCAACGTCCTGACTTTC
>TRBV21-1|NA|19|TRBJ2-1|NA
CASSKAPEASGRADNEQFF
TGTGCCAGCAGCAAAGCCCCTGAGGCTAGCGGGAGGGCGGACAATGAGCAGTTCTTC